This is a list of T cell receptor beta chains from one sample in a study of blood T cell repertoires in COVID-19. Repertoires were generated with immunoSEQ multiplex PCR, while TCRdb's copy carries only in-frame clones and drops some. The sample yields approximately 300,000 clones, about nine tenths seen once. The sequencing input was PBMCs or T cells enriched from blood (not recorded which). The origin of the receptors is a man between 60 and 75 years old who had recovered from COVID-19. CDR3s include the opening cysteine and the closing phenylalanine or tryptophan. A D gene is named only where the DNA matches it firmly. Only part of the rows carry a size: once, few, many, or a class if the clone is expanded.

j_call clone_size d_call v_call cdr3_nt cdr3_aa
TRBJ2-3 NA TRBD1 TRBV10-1 TGCGCCAGCAGCGTATTGACAGGGAGAACAGATACGCAGTATTTT CASSVLTGRTDTQYF
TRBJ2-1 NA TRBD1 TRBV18 TGTGCCAGCTCACAATACTCGGGACAGCGCTCCTACAATGAGCAGTTCTTC CASSQYSGQRSYNEQFF
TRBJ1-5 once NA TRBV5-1 TGCGCCAGCAGCTTGGGTGCACAGGGAGGCAATCAGCCCCAGCATTTT CASSLGAQGGNQPQHF
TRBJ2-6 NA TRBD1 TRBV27 TGTGCCAGCACCCGCGGGCAGGGGGTGTCTGGGGCCAACGTCCTGACTTTC CASTRGQGVSGANVLTF
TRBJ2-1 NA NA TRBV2 TGTGCCAGCAGTGAACAGGGGCCCCACAATGAGCAGTTCTTC CASSEQGPHNEQFF
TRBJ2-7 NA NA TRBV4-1 TGCGCCAGCAGCGAACAGGGTTATTCCTACGAGCAGTACTTC CASSEQGYSYEQYF
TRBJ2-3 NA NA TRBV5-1 TGCGCCAGCAGCTTGGGGAACCGGGCCTCGACCAGGGGAGATACGCAGTATTTT CASSLGNRASTRGDTQYF
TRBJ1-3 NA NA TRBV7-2 TGTGCCAGCAGCTTATGGGGGGTTGGAAACACCATATATTTT CASSLWGVGNTIYF
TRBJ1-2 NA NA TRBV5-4 TGTGCCAGCAGCTGGGGGGGGTCCTATGGCTACACCTTC CASSWGGSYGYTF
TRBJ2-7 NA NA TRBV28 TGTGCCAGCAGTTTAAGGGGCGGGGCCCCCCCCTACGAGCAGTACTTC CASSLRGGAPPYEQYF
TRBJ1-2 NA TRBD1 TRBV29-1 TGCAGCGCTAAAAAGCCGGGACAGGGAAATGGCTACACCTTC CSAKKPGQGNGYTF
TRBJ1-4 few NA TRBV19 TGTGCCAGCTGGACTGGTGCAACTAATGAAAAACTGTTTTTT CASWTGATNEKLFF
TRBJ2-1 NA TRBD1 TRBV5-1 TGCGCCAGCAGCCGGACAGGGGGACACAATGAGCAGTTCTTC CASSRTGGHNEQFF
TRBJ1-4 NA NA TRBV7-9 TGTGCCAGCAGCCTCAGCGGGGCATCTAATGAAAAACTGTTTTTT CASSLSGASNEKLFF
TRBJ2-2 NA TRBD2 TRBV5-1 TGCGCCAGCAGCTTGATCGGGTTAGCGGGTGGCACCGGGGAGCTGTTTTTT CASSLIGLAGGTGELFF
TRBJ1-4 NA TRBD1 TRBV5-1 TGCGCCAGCAGCCCGGACAGGGGGCTTGGGAATGAAAAACTGTTTTTT CASSPDRGLGNEKLFF
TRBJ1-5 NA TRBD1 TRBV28 TGTGCCAGCCGACAGGGGTTCGTTAGCAATCAGCCCCAGCATTTT CASRQGFVSNQPQHF
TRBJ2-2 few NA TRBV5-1 TGCGCCAGCAGCTCACGTGTAGCGGAGAACACCGGGGAGCTGTTTTTT CASSSRVAENTGELFF
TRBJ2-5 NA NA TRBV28 TGTGCCAGCAGAGATACAGGGTTGGAGACCCAGTACTTC CASRDTGLETQYF
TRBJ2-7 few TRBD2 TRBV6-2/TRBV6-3 TGTGCCAGCAGTTACTCATCTAGCGGGGCCTACGAGCAGTACTTC CASSYSSSGAYEQYF